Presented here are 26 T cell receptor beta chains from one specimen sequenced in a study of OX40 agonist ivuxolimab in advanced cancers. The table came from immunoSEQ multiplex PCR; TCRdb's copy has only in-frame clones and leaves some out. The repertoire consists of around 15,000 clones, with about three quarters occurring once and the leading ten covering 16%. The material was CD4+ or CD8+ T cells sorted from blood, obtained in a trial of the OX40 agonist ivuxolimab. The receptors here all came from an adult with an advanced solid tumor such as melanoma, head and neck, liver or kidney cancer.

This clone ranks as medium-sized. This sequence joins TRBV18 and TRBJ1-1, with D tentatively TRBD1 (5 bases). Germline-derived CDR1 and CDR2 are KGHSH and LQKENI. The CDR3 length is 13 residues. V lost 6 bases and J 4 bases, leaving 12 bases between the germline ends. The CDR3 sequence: CASSPWGGTEAFF. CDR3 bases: TGTGCCAGCTCGCCTTGGGGCGGCACTGAAGCTTTCTTT. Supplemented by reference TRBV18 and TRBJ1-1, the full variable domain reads NAGVMQNPRHLVRRRGQEARLRCSPMKGHSHVYWYRQLPEEGLKFMVYLQKENIIDESGMPKERFSAEFPKEGPSILRIQQVVRGDSAAYFCASSPWGGTEAFFGQGTRLTVV.

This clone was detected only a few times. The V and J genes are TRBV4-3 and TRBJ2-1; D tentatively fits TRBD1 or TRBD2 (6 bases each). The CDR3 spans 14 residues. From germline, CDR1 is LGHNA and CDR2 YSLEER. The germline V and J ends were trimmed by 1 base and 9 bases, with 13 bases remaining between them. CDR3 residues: CASSQGRGPREQFF. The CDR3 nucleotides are TGCGCCAGCAGCCAAGGTCGGGGGCCGCGTGAGCAGTTCTTC.

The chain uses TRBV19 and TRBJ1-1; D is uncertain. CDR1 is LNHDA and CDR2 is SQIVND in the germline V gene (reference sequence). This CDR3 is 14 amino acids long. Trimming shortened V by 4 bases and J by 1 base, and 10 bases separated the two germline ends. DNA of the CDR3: TGTGCCAGTAGTACCCGACGGGCGAACACTGAAGCTTTCTTT. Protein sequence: CASSTRRANTEAFF. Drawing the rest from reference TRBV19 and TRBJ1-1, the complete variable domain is DGGITQSPKYLFRKEGQNVTLSCEQNLNHDAMYWYRQDPGQGLRLIYYSQIVNDFQKGDIAEGYSVSREKKESFPLTVTSAQKNPTAFYLCASSTRRANTEAFFGQGTRLTVV.

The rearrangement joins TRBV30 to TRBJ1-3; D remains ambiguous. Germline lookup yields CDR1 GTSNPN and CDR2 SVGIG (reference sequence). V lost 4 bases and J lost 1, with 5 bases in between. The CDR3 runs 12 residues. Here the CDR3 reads CAWKRSGNTIYF. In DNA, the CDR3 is TGTGCCTGGAAACGATCTGGAAACACCATATATTTT.

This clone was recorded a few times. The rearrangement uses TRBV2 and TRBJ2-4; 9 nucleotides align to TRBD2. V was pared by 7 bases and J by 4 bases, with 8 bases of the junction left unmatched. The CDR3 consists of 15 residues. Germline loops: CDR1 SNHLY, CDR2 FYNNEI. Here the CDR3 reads CASKLSGGTKNIQYF. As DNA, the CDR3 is TGTGCCAGCAAGCTAAGCGGGGGGACAAAAAACATTCAGTACTTC.

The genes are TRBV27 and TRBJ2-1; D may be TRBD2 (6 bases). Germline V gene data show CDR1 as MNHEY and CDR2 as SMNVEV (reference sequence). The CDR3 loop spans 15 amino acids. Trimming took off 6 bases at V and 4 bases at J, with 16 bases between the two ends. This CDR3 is CASRRGGVLYNEQFF. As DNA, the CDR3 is TGTGCCAGCAGACGCGGCGGGGTATTATACAATGAGCAGTTCTTC.

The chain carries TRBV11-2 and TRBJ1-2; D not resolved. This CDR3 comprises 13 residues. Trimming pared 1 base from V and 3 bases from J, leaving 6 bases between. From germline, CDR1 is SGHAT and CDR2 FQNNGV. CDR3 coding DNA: TGTGCCAGCAGCTTAGCGGTGGACTATGGCTACACCTTC. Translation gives CASSLAVDYGYTF.

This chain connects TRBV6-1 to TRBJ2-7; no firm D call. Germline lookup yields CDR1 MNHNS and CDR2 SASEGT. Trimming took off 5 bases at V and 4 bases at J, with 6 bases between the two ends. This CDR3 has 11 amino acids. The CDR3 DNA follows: TGTGCCAGCAGTTACGAGTACGAGCAGTACTTC. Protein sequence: CASSYEYEQYF.

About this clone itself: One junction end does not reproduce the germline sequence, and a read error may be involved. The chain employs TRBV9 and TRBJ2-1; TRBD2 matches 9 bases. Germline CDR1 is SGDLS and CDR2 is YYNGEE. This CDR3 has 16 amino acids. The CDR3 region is CARSVARGGGAYEQFF. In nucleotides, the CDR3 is TGTGCCCGCAGCGTAGCTAGGGGCGGGGGGGCCTATGAGCAGTTCTTC.

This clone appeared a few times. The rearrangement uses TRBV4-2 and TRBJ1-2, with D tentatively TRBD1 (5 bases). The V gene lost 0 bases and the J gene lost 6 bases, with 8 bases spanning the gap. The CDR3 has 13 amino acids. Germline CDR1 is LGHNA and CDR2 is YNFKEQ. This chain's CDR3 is CASSQDWGNGYTF. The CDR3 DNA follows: TGTGCCAGCAGCCAAGATTGGGGGAATGGCTACACCTTC.

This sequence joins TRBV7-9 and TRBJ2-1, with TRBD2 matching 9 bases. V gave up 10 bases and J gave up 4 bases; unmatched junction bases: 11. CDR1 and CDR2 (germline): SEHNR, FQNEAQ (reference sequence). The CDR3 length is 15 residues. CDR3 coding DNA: TGTGCCACCCCCTATGGTAGCGGGGGTTACAATGAGCAGTTCTTC. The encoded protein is CATPYGSGGYNEQFF.

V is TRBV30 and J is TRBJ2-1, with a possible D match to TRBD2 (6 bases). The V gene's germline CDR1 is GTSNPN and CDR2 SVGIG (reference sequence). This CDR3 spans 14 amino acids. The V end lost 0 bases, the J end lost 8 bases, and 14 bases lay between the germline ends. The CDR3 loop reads CAWSVLSGEDEQFF. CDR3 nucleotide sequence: TGTGCCTGGAGTGTATTATCCGGGGAGGATGAGCAGTTCTTC.

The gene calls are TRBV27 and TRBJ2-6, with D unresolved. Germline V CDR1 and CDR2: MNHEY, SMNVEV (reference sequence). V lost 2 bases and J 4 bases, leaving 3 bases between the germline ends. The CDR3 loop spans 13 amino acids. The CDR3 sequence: CASSLVGANVLTF. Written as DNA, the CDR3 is TGTGCCAGCAGTTTAGTCGGGGCCAACGTCCTGACTTTC.

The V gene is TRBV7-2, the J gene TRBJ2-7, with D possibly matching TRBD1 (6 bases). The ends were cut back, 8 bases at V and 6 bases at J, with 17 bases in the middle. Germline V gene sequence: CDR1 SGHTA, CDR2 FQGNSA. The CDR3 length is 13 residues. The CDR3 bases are TGTGCCAGCCAATCGAGGGGGTTTTCCGAGCAGTACTTC. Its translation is CASQSRGFSEQYF.

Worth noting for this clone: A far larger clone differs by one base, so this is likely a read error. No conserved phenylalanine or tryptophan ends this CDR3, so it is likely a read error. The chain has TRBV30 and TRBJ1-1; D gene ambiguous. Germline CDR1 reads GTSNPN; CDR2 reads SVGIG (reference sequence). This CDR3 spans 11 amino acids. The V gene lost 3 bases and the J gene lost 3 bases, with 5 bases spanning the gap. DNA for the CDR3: TGTGCCTGGAGGGGCTACACTGAAGCTTTCTCT. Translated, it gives CAWRGYTEAFS.

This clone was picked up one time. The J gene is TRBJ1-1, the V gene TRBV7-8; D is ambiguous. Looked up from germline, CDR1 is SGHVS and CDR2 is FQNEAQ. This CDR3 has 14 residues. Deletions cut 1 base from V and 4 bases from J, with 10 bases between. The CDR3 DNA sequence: TGTGCCAGCAGCTTAGAGCCGGGCGGCACTGAAGCTTTCTTT. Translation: CASSLEPGGTEAFF.

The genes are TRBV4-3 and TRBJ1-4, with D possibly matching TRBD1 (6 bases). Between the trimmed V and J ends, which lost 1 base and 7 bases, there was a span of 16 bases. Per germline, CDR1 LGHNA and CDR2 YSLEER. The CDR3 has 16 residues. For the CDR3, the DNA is TGCGCCAGCAGCCAAGGAAAAGGGGGGCGCGGTGAAAAACTGTTTTTT. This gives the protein CASSQGKGGRGEKLFF.

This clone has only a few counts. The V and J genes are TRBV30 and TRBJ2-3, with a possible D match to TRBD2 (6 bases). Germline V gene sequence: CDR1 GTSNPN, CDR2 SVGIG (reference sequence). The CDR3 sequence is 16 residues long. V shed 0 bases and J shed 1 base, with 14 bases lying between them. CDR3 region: CAWSVRFGRRTDTQYF. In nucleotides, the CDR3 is TGTGCCTGGAGTGTACGTTTTGGGAGGCGCACAGATACGCAGTATTTT.

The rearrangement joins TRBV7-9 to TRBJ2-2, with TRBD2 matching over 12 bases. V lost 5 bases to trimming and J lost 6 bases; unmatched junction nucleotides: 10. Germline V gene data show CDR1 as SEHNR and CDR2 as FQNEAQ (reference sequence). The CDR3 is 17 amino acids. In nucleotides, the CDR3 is TGTGCCAGCAGCAACAGACTGACTAGCGGGGGATCCGGGGAGCTGTTTTTT. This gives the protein CASSNRLTSGGSGELFF.

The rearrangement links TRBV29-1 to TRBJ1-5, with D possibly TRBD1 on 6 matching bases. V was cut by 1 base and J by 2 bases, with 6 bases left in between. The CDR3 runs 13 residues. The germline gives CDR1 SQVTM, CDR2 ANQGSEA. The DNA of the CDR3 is TGCAGCGTTGAAGGGACAGGCAATCAGCCCCAGCATTTT. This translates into CSVEGTGNQPQHF.

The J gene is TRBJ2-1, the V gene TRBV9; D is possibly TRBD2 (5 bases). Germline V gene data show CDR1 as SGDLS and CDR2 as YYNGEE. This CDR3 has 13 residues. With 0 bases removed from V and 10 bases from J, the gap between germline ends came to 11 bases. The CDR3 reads CASSVGARAEQFF. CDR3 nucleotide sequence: TGTGCCAGCAGCGTAGGAGCGCGGGCGGAGCAGTTCTTC.

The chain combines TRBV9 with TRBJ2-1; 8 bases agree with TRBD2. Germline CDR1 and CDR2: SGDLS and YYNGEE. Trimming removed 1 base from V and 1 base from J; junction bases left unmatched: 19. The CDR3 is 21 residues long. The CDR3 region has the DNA TGTGCCAGCAGCGTACCGGCGGCGGGGGGCGAGGCATTCACATCCTACAATGAGCAGTTCTTC. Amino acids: CASSVPAAGGEAFTSYNEQFF.

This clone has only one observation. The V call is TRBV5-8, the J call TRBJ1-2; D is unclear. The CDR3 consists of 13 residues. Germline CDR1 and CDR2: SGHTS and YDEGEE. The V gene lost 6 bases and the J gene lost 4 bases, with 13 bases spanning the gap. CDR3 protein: CASNLGSSYGYTF. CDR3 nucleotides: TGTGCCAGCAACCTGGGCAGCTCCTATGGCTACACCTTC. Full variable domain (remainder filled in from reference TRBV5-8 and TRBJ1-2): EAGVTQSPTHLIKTRGQQATLRCSPISGHTSVYWYQQALGLGLQFLLWYDEGEERNRGNFPPRFSGRQFPNYSSELNVNALELEDSALYLCASNLGSSYGYTFGSGTRLTVV.

The CDR3 loop reads CASSGGLAGGSGELFF. DNA of the CDR3: TGTGCCAGCAGCGGAGGACTAGCGGGGGGGTCCGGGGAGCTGTTTTTT. The chain uses TRBV7-9 and TRBJ2-2, with 15 bases that match TRBD2. Unmatched junction bases numbered 4, after V lost 5 bases and J lost 6 bases. The CDR3 runs 16 residues. The germline gives CDR1 SEHNR, CDR2 FQNEAQ (reference sequence).

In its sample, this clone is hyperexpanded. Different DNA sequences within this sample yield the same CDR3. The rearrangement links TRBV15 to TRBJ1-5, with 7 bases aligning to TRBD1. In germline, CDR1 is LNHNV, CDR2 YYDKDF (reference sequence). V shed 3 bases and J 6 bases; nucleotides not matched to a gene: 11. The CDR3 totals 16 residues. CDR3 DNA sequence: TGTGCCACCAGCAGCGAGCCCTACAGGGGAGGTCAGCCCCAGCATTTT. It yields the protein CATSSEPYRGGQPQHF.

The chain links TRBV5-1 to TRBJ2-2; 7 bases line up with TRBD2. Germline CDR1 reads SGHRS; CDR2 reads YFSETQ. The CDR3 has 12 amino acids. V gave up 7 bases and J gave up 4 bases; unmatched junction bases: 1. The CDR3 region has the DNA TGCGCCAGCGGCGGGGGCACCGGGGAGCTGTTTTTT. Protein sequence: CASGGGTGELFF.